These T cell receptor beta chains were read from a single sample in a study of long-term antiretroviral therapy in people with HIV. Sequenced by immunoSEQ multiplex PCR; TCRdb stores in-frame clones only, minus some. The sample has 20,000 to 30,000 clones, almost 85% seen once. The sequencing used unsorted PBMCs, collected 1.1 years before starting antiretroviral therapy. Source of these receptors: a woman in her twenties or thirties with HIV. Each CDR3 is given with its conserved first and last residue.

V gene: TRBV20-1
CDR3 protein: CSASSGDEQYF

V gene: TRBV13
CDR3 protein: CASSASGQGITYEQYF

V gene: TRBV7-8
CDR3 protein: CASSPPGQVTGGYTF

V gene: TRBV27
CDR3 protein: CASSLNNEQFF

V gene: TRBV6-5
CDR3 protein: CASSYGGRYGYTF

V gene: TRBV5-4
CDR3 protein: CASSLGQGNTDTQYF

V gene: TRBV5-1
CDR3 protein: CASRQNGQDNEKLFF

V gene: TRBV5-6
CDR3 protein: CASSLGTYSYNEQFF

V gene: TRBV2
CDR3 protein: CASTSDRGQGETQYF

V gene: TRBV6-6
CDR3 protein: CASGGNQRTYEQYF

V gene: TRBV7-3
CDR3 protein: CASSRRADTEAFF

V gene: TRBV4-1
CDR3 protein: CASSAPPEGGNTIYF

V gene: TRBV12-5
CDR3 protein: CASAMMGSTEAFF

V gene: TRBV18
CDR3 protein: CASSLDRGSGANVLTF

V gene: TRBV6-1
CDR3 protein: CASSDMLGGELFF

V gene: TRBV25-1
CDR3 protein: CASSSRPTTNTGELFF

V gene: TRBV7-3
CDR3 protein: CASSYVVLWEAFF

V gene: TRBV11-2
CDR3 protein: CASSPGTKATNEKLFF

V gene: TRBV5-1
CDR3 protein: CASSLFPGNTGELFF

V gene: TRBV7-6
CDR3 protein: CASSLMARQGSGNTIYF

V gene: TRBV9
CDR3 protein: CASSARDSRTDTQYF

V gene: TRBV5-1
CDR3 protein: CASSLGPRETQYF

V gene: TRBV7-8
CDR3 protein: CASSLAVSMTEAFF

V gene: TRBV25-1
CDR3 protein: CASRDRATNTEAFF

V gene: TRBV7-2
CDR3 protein: CASSLTQSTEAFF

V gene: TRBV27
CDR3 protein: CASSSAGAFSNEKLFF

V gene: TRBV25-1
CDR3 protein: CASSESGANVLTF

V gene: TRBV5-6
CDR3 protein: CASSLSSRVYSGNTIYF

V gene: TRBV5-1
CDR3 protein: CASSLVGGFTEAFF

V gene: TRBV25-1
CDR3 protein: CASSTQTDYGYTF

V gene: TRBV4-2
CDR3 protein: CASSQDPGTGLETQYF

V gene: TRBV9
CDR3 protein: CASSVVTASYNEQFF

V gene: TRBV4-1
CDR3 protein: CASSQGKGWEKLFF

V gene: TRBV7-8
CDR3 protein: CASSPVAGYGYTF

V gene: TRBV10-2
CDR3 protein: CASMGQGSVSQPQHF

V gene: TRBV30
CDR3 protein: CAWSYMDGNYGYTF